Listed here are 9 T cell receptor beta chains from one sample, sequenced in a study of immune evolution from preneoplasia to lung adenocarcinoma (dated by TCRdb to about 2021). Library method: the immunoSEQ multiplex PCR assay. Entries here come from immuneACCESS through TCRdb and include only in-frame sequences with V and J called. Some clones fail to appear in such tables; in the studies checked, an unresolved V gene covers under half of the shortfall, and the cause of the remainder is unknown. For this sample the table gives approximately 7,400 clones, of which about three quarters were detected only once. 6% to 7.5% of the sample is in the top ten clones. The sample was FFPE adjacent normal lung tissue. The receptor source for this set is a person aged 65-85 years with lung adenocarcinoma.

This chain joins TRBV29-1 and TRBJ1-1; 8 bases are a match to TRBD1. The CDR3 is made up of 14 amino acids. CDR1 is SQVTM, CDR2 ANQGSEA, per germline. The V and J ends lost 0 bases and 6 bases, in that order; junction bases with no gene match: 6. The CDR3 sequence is CSVEDRQGIAEAFF. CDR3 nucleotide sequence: TGCAGCGTTGAAGACAGACAGGGGATCGCTGAAGCTTTCTTT.

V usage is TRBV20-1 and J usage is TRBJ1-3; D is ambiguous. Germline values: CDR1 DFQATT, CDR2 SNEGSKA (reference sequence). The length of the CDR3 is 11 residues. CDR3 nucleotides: TGCGGAATCTTCGGGGGAAACACCATATATTTT. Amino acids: CGIFGGNTIYF.

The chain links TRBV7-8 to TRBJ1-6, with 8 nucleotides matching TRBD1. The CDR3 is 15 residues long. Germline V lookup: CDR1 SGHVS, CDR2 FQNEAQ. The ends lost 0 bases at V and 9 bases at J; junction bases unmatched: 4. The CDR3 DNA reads TGTGCCAGCAGCTTAGCCCAGGGGGCGGTTTCACCCCTCCACTTT. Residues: CASSLAQGAVSPLHF.

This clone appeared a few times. CDR3 nucleotides: TGCGCCAGCAGCTCCCTCCGCGAGCAGTACTTC. This sequence encodes CASSSLREQYF. The chain carries TRBV5-1 and TRBJ2-7; D remains ambiguous. V gave up 3 bases and J gave up 6 bases, with 7 bases separating them. This CDR3 has 11 residues. The germline gives CDR1 SGHRS, CDR2 YFSETQ. The entire variable domain, with the rest obtained from reference TRBV5-1 and TRBJ2-7, is as follows: KAGVTQTPRYLIKTRGQQVTLSCSPISGHRSVSWYQQTPGQGLQFLFEYFSETQRNKGNFPGRFSGRQFSNSRSEMNVSTLELGDSALYLCASSSLREQYFGPGTRLTVT.

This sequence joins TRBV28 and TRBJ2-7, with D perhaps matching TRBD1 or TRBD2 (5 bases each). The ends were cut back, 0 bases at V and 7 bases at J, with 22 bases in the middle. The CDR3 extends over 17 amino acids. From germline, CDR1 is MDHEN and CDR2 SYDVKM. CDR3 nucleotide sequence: TGTGCCAGCAGTTTATGGACAGACTCCCGGGGTGTGATAGAGCAGTACTTC. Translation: CASSLWTDSRGVIEQYF.

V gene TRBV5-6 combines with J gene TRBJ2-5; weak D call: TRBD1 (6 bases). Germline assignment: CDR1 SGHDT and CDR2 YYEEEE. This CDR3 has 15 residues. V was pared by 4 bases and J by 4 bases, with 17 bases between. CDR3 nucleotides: TGTGCCAGCAGCCTCGGACAGATTCGACGAGAGACCCAGTACTTC. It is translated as CASSLGQIRRETQYF.

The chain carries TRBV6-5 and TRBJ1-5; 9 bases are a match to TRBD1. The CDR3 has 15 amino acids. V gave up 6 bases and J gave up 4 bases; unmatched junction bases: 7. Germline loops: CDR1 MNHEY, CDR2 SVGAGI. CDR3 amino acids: CASRTGTGQNQPQHF. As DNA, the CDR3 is TGTGCCAGCAGGACGGGGACAGGGCAGAATCAGCCCCAGCATTTT.

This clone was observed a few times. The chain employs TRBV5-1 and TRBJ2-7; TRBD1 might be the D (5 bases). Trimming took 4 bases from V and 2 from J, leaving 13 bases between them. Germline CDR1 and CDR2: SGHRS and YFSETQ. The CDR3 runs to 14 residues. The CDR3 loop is CASSREGVTYEQYF. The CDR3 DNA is TGCGCCAGCAGCCGCGAAGGGGTTACCTACGAGCAGTACTTC.

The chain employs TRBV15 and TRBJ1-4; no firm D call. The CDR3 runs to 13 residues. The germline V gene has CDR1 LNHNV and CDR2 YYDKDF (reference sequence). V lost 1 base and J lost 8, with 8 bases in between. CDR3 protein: CATSRGTREKLFF. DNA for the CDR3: TGTGCCACCAGCAGAGGTACGAGGGAAAAACTGTTTTTT.